This T cell receptor beta chain was documented in a study of blood T cells in healthy people across ages. The study's findings and limits: Unsorted PBMC material precluded a definitive naive versus antigen-experienced comparison.

Then a second PCR, running roughly 7 to 11 cycles, was carried out with a sample-barcoded 5' primer and a J-beta primer mix. Each CDR3 protein is one row after TCRdb ran MiXCR on the 5' RACE reads. The sample shows around 900,000 distinct CDR3 sequences, less than 35% of them seen only once. In its sample, this clonotype was seen many times. Its antigen is unknown. The CDR3 spans 14 residues. Germline V gives CDR1 DFQATT, CDR2 SNEGSKA (reference sequence). J gave up 6 bases and V 0 bases, and 3 bases lay outside the gene matches. Healthy Russian Caucasian donors spanned ages roughly 6 to 90 years. The receptor comes from a woman older than 75 in good health. The chain employs TRBV20-1 and TRBJ2-7, with 12 bases matching TRBD1. Input material: blood. CDR3 in amino acids: CSARDGTGGSEQYF. CDR3 nucleotide sequence: TGCAGTGCTAGAGACGGGACAGGGGGCTCCGAGCAGTACTTC.